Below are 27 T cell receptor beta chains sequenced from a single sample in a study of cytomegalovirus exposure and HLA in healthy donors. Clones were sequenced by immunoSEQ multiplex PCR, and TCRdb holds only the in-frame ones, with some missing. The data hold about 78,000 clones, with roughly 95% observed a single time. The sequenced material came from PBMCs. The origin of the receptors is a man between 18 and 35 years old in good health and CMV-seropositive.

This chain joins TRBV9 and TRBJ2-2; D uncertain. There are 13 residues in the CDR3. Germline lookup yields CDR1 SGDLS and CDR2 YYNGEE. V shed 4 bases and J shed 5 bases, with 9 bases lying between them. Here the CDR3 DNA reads TGTGCCAGCAGCCGCACTTTAACCGGGGAGCTGTTTTTT. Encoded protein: CASSRTLTGELFF.

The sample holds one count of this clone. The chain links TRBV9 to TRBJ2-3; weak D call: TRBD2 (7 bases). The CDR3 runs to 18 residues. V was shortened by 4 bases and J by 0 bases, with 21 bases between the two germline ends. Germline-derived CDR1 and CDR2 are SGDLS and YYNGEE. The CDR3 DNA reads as TGTGCCAGCAGCCTCACCGGGGGCGGGAGCCCTAGCACAGATACGCAGTATTTT. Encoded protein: CASSLTGGGSPSTDTQYF.

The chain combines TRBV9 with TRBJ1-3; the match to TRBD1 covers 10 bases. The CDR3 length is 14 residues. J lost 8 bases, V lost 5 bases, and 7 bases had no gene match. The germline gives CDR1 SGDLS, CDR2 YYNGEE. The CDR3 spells CASSPGQGTYTIYF. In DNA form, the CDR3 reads TGTGCCAGCAGTCCGGGACAGGGGACATACACCATATATTTT. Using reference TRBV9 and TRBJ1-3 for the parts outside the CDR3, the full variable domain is DSGVTQTPKHLITATGQRVTLRCSPRSGDLSVYWYQQSLDQGLQFLIQYYNGEERAKGNILERFSAQQFPDLHSELNLSSLELGDSALYFCASSPGQGTYTIYFGEGSWLTVV.

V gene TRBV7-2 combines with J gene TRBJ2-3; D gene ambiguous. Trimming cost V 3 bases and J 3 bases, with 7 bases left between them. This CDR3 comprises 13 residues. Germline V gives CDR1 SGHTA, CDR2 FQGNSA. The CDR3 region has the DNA TGTGCCAGCAGCTTGCTAATAACAGATACGCAGTATTTT. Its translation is CASSLLITDTQYF.

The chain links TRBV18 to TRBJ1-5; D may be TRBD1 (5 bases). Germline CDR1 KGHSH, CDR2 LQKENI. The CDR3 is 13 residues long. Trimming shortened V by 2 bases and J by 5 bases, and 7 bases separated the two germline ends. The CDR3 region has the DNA TGTGCCAGCTCACCATCGGGGGATCAGCCCCAGCATTTT. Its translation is CASSPSGDQPQHF.

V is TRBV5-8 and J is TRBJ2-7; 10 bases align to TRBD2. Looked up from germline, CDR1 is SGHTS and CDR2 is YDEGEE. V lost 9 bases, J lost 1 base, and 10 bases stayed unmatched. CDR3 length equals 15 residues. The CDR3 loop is CAITPASGSSYEQYF. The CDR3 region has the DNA TGTGCCATCACACCCGCTAGCGGGAGTTCCTACGAGCAGTACTTC.

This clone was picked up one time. The CDR3 is CASSIGLGATNEKLFF. CDR3 in DNA: TGTGCCAGTAGTATCGGGTTAGGGGCAACTAATGAAAAACTGTTTTTT. The V call is TRBV19, the J call TRBJ1-4, with D tentatively TRBD1 (5 bases). The germline V gene has CDR1 LNHDA and CDR2 SQIVND (reference sequence). V lost 3 bases and J 0 bases, leaving 11 bases between the germline ends. CDR3 length: 16 residues.

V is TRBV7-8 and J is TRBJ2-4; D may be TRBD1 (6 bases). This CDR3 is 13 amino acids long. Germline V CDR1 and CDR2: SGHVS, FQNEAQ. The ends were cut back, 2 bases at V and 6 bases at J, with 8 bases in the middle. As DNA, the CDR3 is TGTGCCAGCAGCTTACAGGGGAGAAACATTCAGTACTTC. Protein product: CASSLQGRNIQYF.

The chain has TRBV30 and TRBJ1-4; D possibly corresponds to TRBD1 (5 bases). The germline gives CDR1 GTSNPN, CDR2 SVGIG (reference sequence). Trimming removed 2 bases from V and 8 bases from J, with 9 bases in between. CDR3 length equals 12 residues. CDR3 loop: CAWSRQLEKLFF. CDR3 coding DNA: TGTGCCTGGAGTAGACAGCTAGAAAAACTGTTTTTT.

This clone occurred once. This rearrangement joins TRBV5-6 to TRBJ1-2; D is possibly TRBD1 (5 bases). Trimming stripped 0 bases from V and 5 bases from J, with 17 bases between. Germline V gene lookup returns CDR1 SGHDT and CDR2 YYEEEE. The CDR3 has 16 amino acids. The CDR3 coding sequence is TGTGCCAGCAGCTTGGGAAAGGGGACTAGGTTTTATGGCTACACCTTC. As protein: CASSLGKGTRFYGYTF.

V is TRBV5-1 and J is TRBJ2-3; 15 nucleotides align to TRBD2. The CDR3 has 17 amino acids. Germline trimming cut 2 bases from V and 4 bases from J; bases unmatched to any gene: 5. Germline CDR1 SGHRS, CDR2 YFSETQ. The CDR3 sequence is CASSLGLAGGSADTQYF. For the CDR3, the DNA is TGCGCCAGCAGCTTAGGACTAGCGGGAGGGTCGGCAGATACGCAGTATTTT.

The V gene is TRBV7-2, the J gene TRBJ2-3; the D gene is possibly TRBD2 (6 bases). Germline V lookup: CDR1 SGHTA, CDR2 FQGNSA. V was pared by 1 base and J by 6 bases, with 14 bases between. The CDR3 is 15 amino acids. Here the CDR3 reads CASSLDLASGDTQYF. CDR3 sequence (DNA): TGTGCCAGCAGCTTAGATCTAGCGTCCGGGGATACGCAGTATTTT. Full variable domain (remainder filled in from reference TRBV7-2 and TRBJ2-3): GAGVSQSPSNKVTEKGKDVELRCDPISGHTALYWYRQSLGQGLEFLIYFQGNSAPDKSGLPSDRFSAERTGGSVSTLTIQRTQQEDSAVYLCASSLDLASGDTQYFGPGTRLTVL.

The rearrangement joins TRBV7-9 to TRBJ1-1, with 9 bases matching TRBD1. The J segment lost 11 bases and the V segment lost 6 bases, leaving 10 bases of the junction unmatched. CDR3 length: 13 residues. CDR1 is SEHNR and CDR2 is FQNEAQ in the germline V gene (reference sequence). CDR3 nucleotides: TGTGCCAGCAGTTGGGGACAGGGTCTGGAGGCTTTCTTT. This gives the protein CASSWGQGLEAFF.

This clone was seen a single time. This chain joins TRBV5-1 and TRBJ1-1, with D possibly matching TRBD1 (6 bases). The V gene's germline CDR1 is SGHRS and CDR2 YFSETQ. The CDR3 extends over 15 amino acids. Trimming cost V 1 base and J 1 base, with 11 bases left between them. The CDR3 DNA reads TGCGCCAGCAGCTTGACCGGGACAAGGAACACTGAAGCTTTCTTT. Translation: CASSLTGTRNTEAFF.

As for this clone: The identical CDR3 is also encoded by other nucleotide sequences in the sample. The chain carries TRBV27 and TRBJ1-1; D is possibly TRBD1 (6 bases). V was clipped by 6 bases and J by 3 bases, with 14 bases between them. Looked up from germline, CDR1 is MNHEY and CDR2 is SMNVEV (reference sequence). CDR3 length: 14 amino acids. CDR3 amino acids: CASSLQGGDTEAFF. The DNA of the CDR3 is TGTGCCAGCAGCCTTCAAGGGGGTGACACTGAAGCTTTCTTT.

The CDR3 coding sequence is TGTGCCAGCAGTCACGGGCCGGGGAGTGAAAAACTGTTTTTT. Translation gives CASSHGPGSEKLFF. The chain has TRBV6-5 and TRBJ1-4; D gene unclear. The CDR3 is 14 amino acids. The germline V gene has CDR1 MNHEY and CDR2 SVGAGI. The ends were cut back, 5 bases at V and 7 bases at J, with 14 bases in the middle.

For the CDR3, the DNA is TGTGCCTGGAGTGTACTAAGAGAAGCCGGGGAGCTGTTTTTT. It yields the protein CAWSVLREAGELFF. V usage is TRBV30 and J usage is TRBJ2-2; no clear D gene. Trimming removed 0 bases at V and 6 bases at J, with 11 bases between. This CDR3 spans 14 amino acids. Germline-derived CDR1 and CDR2 are GTSNPN and SVGIG (reference sequence).

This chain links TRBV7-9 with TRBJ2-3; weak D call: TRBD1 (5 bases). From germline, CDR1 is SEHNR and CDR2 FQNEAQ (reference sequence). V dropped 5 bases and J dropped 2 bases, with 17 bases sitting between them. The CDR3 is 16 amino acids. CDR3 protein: CASSTPDFRVTDTQYF. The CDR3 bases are TGTGCCAGCAGCACTCCGGATTTCAGGGTCACAGATACGCAGTATTTT.

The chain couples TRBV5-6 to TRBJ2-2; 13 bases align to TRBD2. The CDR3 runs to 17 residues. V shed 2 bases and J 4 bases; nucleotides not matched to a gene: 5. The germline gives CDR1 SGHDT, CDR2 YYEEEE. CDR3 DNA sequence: TGTGCCAGCAGCTTAAAAACTAGCGGGAGGGGCACCGGGGAGCTGTTTTTT. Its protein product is CASSLKTSGRGTGELFF.

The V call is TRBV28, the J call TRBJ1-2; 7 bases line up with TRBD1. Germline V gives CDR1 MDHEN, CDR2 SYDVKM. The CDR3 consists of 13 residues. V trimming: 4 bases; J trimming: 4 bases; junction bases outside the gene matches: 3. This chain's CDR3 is CASSSQGRYGYTF. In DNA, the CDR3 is TGTGCCAGCAGTTCACAGGGGCGCTATGGCTACACCTTC.

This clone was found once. In DNA form, the CDR3 reads TGTGCCATCAGTGGGGGACAATACTCCTACGAGCAGTACTTC. Its protein is CAISGGQYSYEQYF. V and J are TRBV10-3 and TRBJ2-5, with D tentatively TRBD1 (6 bases). The closer fit of TRBJ2-7 to the DNA end suggests the J call may be wrong. CDR1 and CDR2 from the germline V gene are ENHRY and SYGVKD. The CDR3 extends over 14 amino acids.

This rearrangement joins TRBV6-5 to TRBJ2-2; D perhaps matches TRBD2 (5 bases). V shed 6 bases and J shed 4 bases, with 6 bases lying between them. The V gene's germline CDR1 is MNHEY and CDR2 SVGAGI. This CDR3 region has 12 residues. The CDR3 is CASSRGTGELFF. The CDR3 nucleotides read TGTGCCAGCAGCCGGGGCACCGGGGAGCTGTTTTTT.

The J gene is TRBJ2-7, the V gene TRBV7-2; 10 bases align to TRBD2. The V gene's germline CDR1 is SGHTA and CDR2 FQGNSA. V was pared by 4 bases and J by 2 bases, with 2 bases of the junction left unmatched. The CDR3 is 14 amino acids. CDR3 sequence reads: CASSSTSGAYEQYF. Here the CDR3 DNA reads TGTGCCAGCAGCTCCACTAGCGGGGCCTACGAGCAGTACTTC.

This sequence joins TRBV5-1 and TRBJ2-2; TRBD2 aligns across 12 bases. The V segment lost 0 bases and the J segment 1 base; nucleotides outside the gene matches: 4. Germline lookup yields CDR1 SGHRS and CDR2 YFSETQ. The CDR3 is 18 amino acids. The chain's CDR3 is CASSLGLAGVQNTGELFF. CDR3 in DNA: TGCGCCAGCAGCTTGGGACTAGCGGGAGTCCAGAACACCGGGGAGCTGTTTTTT.

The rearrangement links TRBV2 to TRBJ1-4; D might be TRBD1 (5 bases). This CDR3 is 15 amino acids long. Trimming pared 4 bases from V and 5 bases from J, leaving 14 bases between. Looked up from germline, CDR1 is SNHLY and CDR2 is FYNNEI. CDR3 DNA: TGTGCCAGCAGTGCGTCACAGGTTAGGAATGAAAAACTGTTTTTT. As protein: CASSASQVRNEKLFF.

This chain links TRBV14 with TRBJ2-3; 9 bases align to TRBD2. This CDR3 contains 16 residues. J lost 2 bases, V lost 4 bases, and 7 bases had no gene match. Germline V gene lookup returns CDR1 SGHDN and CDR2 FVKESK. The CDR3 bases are TGTGCCAGCAGCCGCGGCGGGGGGGCTTCCACAGATACGCAGTATTTT. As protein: CASSRGGGASTDTQYF.

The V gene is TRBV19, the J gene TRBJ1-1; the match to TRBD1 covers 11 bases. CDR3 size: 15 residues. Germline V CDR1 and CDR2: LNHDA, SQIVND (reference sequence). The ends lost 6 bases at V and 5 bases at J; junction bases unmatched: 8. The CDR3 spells CASSYGQGAGTEAFF. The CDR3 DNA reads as TGTGCCAGTAGCTACGGACAGGGGGCGGGGACTGAAGCTTTCTTT.